This is a list of T cell receptor beta chains from one sample in a study of blood T cell repertoires in COVID-19. Only in-frame clones appear in the TCRdb table, and some are missing; sequencing was by immunoSEQ multiplex PCR. The sample includes about 480,000 clones, approximately 90% of them seen just once. Sequencing was performed on PBMCs or T cells enriched from blood (not recorded which). These receptors originate from a woman aged 40 to 50 who had recovered from COVID-19. CDR3s include the opening cysteine and the closing phenylalanine or tryptophan. The D gene is left open where the match is weak. The size field is filled for only some rows; it gives once, few, many or a size class.

size,D,V,J,CDR3,DNA
-,-,TRBV6-5,TRBJ2-7,CASSTYYGLSYEQYF,TGTGCCAGCAGCACCTACTACGGACTGTCCTACGAGCAGTACTTC
-,TRBD1,TRBV19,TRBJ2-1,CATDRGGNEQFF,TGTGCCACCGACAGGGGAGGAAATGAGCAGTTCTTC
-,-,TRBV2,TRBJ1-1,CASSPENMNTEAFF,TGTGCCAGCAGTCCGGAGAACATGAACACTGAAGCTTTCTTT
-,TRBD2,TRBV30,TRBJ2-7,CAWSVASGGPQQYF,TGTGCCTGGAGTGTAGCCAGCGGGGGCCCGCAGCAGTACTTC
-,TRBD2,TRBV24-1,TRBJ2-3,CATSTGTRSRSDTQYF,TGTGCCACCAGTACCGGGACTAGGTCTCGTTCGGATACGCAGTATTTT
-,TRBD1,TRBV5-5,TRBJ1-1,CASSLGQGFLSEAFF,TGTGCCAGCAGCTTGGGACAGGGATTTCTCTCTGAAGCTTTCTTT
-,TRBD2,TRBV5-1,TRBJ2-3,CASSPGLAGVSTDTQYF,TGCGCCAGCAGCCCGGGACTAGCGGGAGTCAGCACAGATACGCAGTATTTT
-,TRBD1,TRBV24-1,TRBJ2-3,CATSEPGTGIFTDTQYF,TGTGCCACCAGTGAGCCCGGGACAGGGATTTTCACAGATACGCAGTATTTT
few,-,TRBV20-1,TRBJ1-2,CSGGGDYGYTF,TGCAGTGGAGGGGGGGACTATGGCTACACCTTC
-,TRBD2,TRBV5-6,TRBJ2-1,CASSWGLAGGPATYNEQFF,TGTGCCAGCAGCTGGGGACTAGCGGGAGGGCCAGCAACCTACAATGAGCAGTTCTTC
-,-,TRBV7-2,TRBJ2-2,CASSLFRRGELFF,TGTGCCAGCAGCTTATTTCGGCGGGGGGAGCTGTTTTTT
-,TRBD1,TRBV6-1,TRBJ1-1,CASSEHRGEAFF,TGTGCCAGCAGTGAACACAGGGGGGAAGCTTTCTTT
-,TRBD2,TRBV3-1/TRBV3-2,TRBJ2-5,CASSPAGGEETQYF,TGTGCCAGCAGCCCGGCGGGAGGGGAAGAGACCCAGTACTTC
-,TRBD1,TRBV7-8,TRBJ1-1,CASSLWGQSNTEAFF,TGTGCCAGCAGCTTGTGGGGACAGTCGAACACTGAAGCTTTCTTT
-,-,TRBV7-6,TRBJ1-1,CASSLFRSGPDTEAFF,TGTGCCAGCAGCTTATTCCGATCGGGTCCGGACACTGAAGCTTTCTTT
-,TRBD1,TRBV4-1,TRBJ1-6,CASSQRQGQEPLHF,TGCGCCAGCAGCCAACGACAGGGCCAGGAGCCCCTCCACTTT
once,TRBD1,TRBV19,TRBJ1-5,CASSSGQGALSNQPQHF,TGTGCCAGCTCGTCGGGACAGGGGGCTTTAAGCAATCAGCCCCAGCATTTT
-,-,TRBV19,TRBJ2-2,CASSIGTGFRPGELFF,TGTGCCAGTAGTATAGGAACAGGGTTCCGCCCCGGGGAGCTGTTTTTT
-,-,TRBV3-1/TRBV3-2,TRBJ2-7,CASSSQVSYEQYF,TGTGCCAGCAGCTCTCAGGTATCCTACGAGCAGTACTTC
-,-,TRBV6-2/TRBV6-3,TRBJ1-2,CASSYPLIRGGYTF,TGTGCCAGCAGTTACCCCCTCATCCGCGGGGGCTACACCTTC
-,-,TRBV27,TRBJ1-5,CASSRTATSNQPQHF,TGTGCCAGCAGTCGGACAGCAACAAGCAATCAGCCCCAGCATTTT
-,-,TRBV10-3,TRBJ2-3,CAIRGGEGQTDTQYF,TGTGCCATCAGGGGGGGAGAGGGCCAGACAGATACGCAGTATTTT
few,-,TRBV11-3,TRBJ2-2,CASSLVGTLNTGELFF,TGTGCCAGCAGCTTAGTAGGGACACTAAACACCGGGGAGCTGTTTTTT
-,-,TRBV4-3,TRBJ1-2,CASSQDLGLYGYTF,TGCGCCAGCAGCCAAGATCTTGGCCTCTATGGCTACACCTTC
-,TRBD1,TRBV19,TRBJ1-5,CASFRDRAFYSNQPQHF,TGTGCCAGTTTCCGGGACAGGGCCTTCTATAGCAATCAGCCCCAGCATTTT
-,TRBD2,TRBV20-1,TRBJ2-3,CSASLAGVPDTQYF,TGCAGTGCTAGTCTAGCGGGAGTCCCAGATACGCAGTATTTT
-,TRBD1,TRBV27,TRBJ1-4,CASSRRDRGGPNEKLFF,TGTGCCAGCAGTCGCCGGGACAGGGGGGGGCCTAATGAAAAACTGTTTTTT
once,-,TRBV7-2,TRBJ2-2,CASSLNYQTPGELFF,TGTGCCAGCAGCCTGAACTACCAAACACCCGGGGAGCTGTTTTTT
-,-,TRBV24-1,TRBJ2-1,CATSDFQQTLSYNEQFF,TGTGCCACCAGTGATTTTCAACAGACCCTCTCCTACAATGAGCAGTTCTTC
-,-,TRBV16,TRBJ1-1,CASSQSGRGGEAFF,TGTGCCAGCAGCCAATCGGGGAGGGGGGGCGAAGCTTTCTTT
once,-,TRBV11-2,TRBJ2-7,CASSLEQILTYEQYF,TGTGCCAGCAGCTTAGAACAGATTCTAACCTACGAGCAGTACTTC
-,TRBD1,TRBV30,TRBJ1-6,CAWSGWGQGYSPLHF,TGTGCCTGGAGCGGATGGGGACAGGGATATTCACCCCTCCACTTT
-,-,TRBV7-9,TRBJ1-1,CASSLKVGVLTEAFF,TGTGCCAGCAGCTTAAAGGTAGGGGTGTTGACTGAAGCTTTCTTT
-,TRBD2,TRBV3-1/TRBV3-2,TRBJ2-5,CASSQSRYIAGGHETQYF,TGTGCCAGCAGCCAGAGCCGCTATATAGCGGGAGGGCACGAGACCCAGTACTTC
few,TRBD2,TRBV19,TRBJ2-1,CASSIELAGVFNEQFF,TGTGCCAGTAGTATAGAACTAGCGGGAGTATTCAATGAGCAGTTCTTC
-,TRBD1,TRBV4-3,TRBJ1-2,CASSRGTGGNYGYTF,TGCGCCAGCAGCCGAGGGACAGGGGGCAACTATGGCTACACCTTC
-,-,TRBV2,TRBJ1-2,CASSEVNSHLYGYTF,TGTGCCAGCAGTGAAGTGAACAGTCACCTCTATGGCTACACCTTC
-,TRBD2,TRBV5-4,TRBJ2-3,CASSWGSGTSGTDTQYF,TGTGCCAGCAGTTGGGGGTCCGGGACTAGCGGCACAGATACGCAGTATTTT
once,-,TRBV30,TRBJ1-1,CAWRVPWGHRSEAFF,TGTGCCTGGAGGGTTCCTTGGGGGCACCGATCTGAAGCTTTCTTT
-,TRBD2,TRBV10-3,TRBJ2-1,CAIDSGLAERNEQFF,TGTGCCATCGACTCGGGACTAGCGGAGAGGAATGAGCAGTTCTTC
once,-,TRBV7-2,TRBJ1-2,CASSSLGPGDYGYTF,TGTGCCAGCAGCTCCCTAGGGCCAGGGGACTATGGCTACACCTTC
-,-,TRBV5-1,TRBJ2-7,CASSPEGSYEQYF,TGCGCCAGCAGCCCGGAGGGATCCTACGAGCAGTACTTC
few,TRBD1,TRBV15,TRBJ1-2,CATSSQQGNYGYTF,TGTGCCACCAGCAGTCAACAGGGGAATTATGGCTACACCTTC
-,-,TRBV4-2,TRBJ1-1,CASSQEEGRNTEAFF,TGTGCCAGCAGCCAAGAAGAGGGAAGGAACACTGAAGCTTTCTTT
-,TRBD1,TRBV5-1,TRBJ2-5,CASTRTGGRQETQYF,TGCGCCAGCACCCGGACAGGGGGCCGTCAAGAGACCCAGTACTTC
-,TRBD2,TRBV27,TRBJ2-1,CASSFVAGRSNEQFF,TGTGCCAGCAGTTTTGTAGCGGGGAGGTCGAATGAGCAGTTCTTC
-,TRBD2,TRBV13,TRBJ2-7,CASSSTGTSGSYEQYF,TGTGCCAGCAGCTCGACCGGGACTAGCGGGAGTTACGAGCAGTACTTC
-,-,TRBV28,TRBJ1-2,CASSRPTGYGYTF,TGTGCCAGCAGCCGCCCGACGGGTTATGGCTACACCTTC
-,TRBD2,TRBV7-2,TRBJ2-1,CASSLAGGRAVNEQFF,TGTGCCAGCAGCTTAGCTGGCGGGAGGGCCGTCAATGAGCAGTTCTTC
once,TRBD1,TRBV10-3,TRBJ1-1,CAIRQGMNTEAFF,TGTGCCATCCGACAGGGAATGAACACTGAAGCTTTCTTT
-,TRBD1,TRBV4-3,TRBJ1-2,CASSQDSFDRVVRGYTF,TGCGCCAGCAGCCAAGACTCCTTCGACAGGGTAGTAAGAGGCTACACCTTC
-,-,TRBV19,TRBJ1-5,CASSTGRLSGNQPQHF,TGTGCCAGTAGCACAGGACGGCTATCGGGCAATCAGCCCCAGCATTTT
few,-,TRBV30,TRBJ2-2,CAWSEDYLRRELFF,TGTGCCTGGAGCGAAGACTACCTCCGGCGGGAGCTGTTTTTT
-,TRBD1,TRBV27,TRBJ2-1,CASSRTGGASYNEQFF,TGTGCCAGCAGTCGGACAGGGGGCGCTTCCTACAATGAGCAGTTCTTC
-,TRBD2,TRBV9,TRBJ2-3,CASSAPSGASGDTQYF,TGTGCCAGCAGCGCCCCCTCTGGGGCTAGCGGAGATACGCAGTATTTT
-,TRBD1,TRBV10-1,TRBJ2-1,CASSDLGGSSYNEQFF,TGCGCCAGCAGTGACCTAGGGGGCAGCTCCTACAATGAGCAGTTCTTC
-,TRBD1,TRBV7-2,TRBJ1-3,CASSPGTGGNTIYF,TGTGCCAGCAGCCCCGGGACAGGAGGAAACACCATATATTTT
-,-,TRBV13,TRBJ2-3,CASSLARGDTQYF,TGTGCCAGCAGCTTAGCTAGGGGCGATACGCAGTATTTT
-,-,TRBV5-1,TRBJ1-4,CASSLLGGNEKLFF,TGCGCCAGCAGCTTGTTGGGGGGGAATGAAAAACTGTTTTTT